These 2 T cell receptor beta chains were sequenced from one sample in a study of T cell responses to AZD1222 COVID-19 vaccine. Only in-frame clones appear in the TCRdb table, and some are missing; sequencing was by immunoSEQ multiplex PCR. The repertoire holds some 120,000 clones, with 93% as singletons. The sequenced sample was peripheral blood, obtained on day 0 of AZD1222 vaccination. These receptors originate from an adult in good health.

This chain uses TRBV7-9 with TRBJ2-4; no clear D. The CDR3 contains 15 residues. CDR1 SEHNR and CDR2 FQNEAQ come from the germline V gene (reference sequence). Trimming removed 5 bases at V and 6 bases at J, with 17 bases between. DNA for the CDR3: TGTGCCAGCAGCCGTACCGGGCGGATGGGAAACATTCAGTACTTC. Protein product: CASSRTGRMGNIQYF. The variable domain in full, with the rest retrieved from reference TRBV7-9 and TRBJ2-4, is DTGVSQNPRHKITKRGQNVTFRCDPISEHNRLYWYRQTLGQGPEFLTYFQNEAQLEKSRLLSDRFSAERPKGSFSTLEIQRTEQGDSAMYLCASSRTGRMGNIQYFGAGTRLSVL.

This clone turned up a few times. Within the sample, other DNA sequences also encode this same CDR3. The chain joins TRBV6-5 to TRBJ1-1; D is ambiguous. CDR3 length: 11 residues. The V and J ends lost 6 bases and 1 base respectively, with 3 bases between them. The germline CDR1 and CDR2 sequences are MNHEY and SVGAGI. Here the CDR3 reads CASRGNTEAFF. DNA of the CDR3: TGTGCCAGCAGAGGGAACACTGAAGCTTTCTTT.